The following is a T cell receptor (beta chain) sequence with its context. The antigen remains unidentified. Every subset had its genomic DNA shared out evenly among several immunoSEQ plates. Assay used: immunoSEQ multiplex PCR; TCRdb lists only in-frame clones, some missing. The sample has some 2,500,000 clones; 93% are singletons. V lost 3 bases to trimming and J lost 2 bases; unmatched junction nucleotides: 4. Germline CDR1 is SNHLY and CDR2 is FYNNEI. The CDR3 has 15 amino acids. The data are from a study of shared clonotypes between healthy human individuals. Study observations and caveats: Naive subsets typically showed greater estimated richness than memory subsets.

Sequences were obtained from naive CD4+ T cells from PBMCs. Subset reported: CD45RA+ positively selected. This receptor was obtained from a man aged 18 to 35 in good health. Some clones in this sample may be carry-over from other donors' samples. This chain links TRBV2 with TRBJ2-7, with 10 bases lining up with TRBD1. CDR3 coding DNA: TGTGCCAGCAGTGAGGTTGGGACAGGGGCCTACGAGCAGTACTTC. Residues: CASSEVGTGAYEQYF.